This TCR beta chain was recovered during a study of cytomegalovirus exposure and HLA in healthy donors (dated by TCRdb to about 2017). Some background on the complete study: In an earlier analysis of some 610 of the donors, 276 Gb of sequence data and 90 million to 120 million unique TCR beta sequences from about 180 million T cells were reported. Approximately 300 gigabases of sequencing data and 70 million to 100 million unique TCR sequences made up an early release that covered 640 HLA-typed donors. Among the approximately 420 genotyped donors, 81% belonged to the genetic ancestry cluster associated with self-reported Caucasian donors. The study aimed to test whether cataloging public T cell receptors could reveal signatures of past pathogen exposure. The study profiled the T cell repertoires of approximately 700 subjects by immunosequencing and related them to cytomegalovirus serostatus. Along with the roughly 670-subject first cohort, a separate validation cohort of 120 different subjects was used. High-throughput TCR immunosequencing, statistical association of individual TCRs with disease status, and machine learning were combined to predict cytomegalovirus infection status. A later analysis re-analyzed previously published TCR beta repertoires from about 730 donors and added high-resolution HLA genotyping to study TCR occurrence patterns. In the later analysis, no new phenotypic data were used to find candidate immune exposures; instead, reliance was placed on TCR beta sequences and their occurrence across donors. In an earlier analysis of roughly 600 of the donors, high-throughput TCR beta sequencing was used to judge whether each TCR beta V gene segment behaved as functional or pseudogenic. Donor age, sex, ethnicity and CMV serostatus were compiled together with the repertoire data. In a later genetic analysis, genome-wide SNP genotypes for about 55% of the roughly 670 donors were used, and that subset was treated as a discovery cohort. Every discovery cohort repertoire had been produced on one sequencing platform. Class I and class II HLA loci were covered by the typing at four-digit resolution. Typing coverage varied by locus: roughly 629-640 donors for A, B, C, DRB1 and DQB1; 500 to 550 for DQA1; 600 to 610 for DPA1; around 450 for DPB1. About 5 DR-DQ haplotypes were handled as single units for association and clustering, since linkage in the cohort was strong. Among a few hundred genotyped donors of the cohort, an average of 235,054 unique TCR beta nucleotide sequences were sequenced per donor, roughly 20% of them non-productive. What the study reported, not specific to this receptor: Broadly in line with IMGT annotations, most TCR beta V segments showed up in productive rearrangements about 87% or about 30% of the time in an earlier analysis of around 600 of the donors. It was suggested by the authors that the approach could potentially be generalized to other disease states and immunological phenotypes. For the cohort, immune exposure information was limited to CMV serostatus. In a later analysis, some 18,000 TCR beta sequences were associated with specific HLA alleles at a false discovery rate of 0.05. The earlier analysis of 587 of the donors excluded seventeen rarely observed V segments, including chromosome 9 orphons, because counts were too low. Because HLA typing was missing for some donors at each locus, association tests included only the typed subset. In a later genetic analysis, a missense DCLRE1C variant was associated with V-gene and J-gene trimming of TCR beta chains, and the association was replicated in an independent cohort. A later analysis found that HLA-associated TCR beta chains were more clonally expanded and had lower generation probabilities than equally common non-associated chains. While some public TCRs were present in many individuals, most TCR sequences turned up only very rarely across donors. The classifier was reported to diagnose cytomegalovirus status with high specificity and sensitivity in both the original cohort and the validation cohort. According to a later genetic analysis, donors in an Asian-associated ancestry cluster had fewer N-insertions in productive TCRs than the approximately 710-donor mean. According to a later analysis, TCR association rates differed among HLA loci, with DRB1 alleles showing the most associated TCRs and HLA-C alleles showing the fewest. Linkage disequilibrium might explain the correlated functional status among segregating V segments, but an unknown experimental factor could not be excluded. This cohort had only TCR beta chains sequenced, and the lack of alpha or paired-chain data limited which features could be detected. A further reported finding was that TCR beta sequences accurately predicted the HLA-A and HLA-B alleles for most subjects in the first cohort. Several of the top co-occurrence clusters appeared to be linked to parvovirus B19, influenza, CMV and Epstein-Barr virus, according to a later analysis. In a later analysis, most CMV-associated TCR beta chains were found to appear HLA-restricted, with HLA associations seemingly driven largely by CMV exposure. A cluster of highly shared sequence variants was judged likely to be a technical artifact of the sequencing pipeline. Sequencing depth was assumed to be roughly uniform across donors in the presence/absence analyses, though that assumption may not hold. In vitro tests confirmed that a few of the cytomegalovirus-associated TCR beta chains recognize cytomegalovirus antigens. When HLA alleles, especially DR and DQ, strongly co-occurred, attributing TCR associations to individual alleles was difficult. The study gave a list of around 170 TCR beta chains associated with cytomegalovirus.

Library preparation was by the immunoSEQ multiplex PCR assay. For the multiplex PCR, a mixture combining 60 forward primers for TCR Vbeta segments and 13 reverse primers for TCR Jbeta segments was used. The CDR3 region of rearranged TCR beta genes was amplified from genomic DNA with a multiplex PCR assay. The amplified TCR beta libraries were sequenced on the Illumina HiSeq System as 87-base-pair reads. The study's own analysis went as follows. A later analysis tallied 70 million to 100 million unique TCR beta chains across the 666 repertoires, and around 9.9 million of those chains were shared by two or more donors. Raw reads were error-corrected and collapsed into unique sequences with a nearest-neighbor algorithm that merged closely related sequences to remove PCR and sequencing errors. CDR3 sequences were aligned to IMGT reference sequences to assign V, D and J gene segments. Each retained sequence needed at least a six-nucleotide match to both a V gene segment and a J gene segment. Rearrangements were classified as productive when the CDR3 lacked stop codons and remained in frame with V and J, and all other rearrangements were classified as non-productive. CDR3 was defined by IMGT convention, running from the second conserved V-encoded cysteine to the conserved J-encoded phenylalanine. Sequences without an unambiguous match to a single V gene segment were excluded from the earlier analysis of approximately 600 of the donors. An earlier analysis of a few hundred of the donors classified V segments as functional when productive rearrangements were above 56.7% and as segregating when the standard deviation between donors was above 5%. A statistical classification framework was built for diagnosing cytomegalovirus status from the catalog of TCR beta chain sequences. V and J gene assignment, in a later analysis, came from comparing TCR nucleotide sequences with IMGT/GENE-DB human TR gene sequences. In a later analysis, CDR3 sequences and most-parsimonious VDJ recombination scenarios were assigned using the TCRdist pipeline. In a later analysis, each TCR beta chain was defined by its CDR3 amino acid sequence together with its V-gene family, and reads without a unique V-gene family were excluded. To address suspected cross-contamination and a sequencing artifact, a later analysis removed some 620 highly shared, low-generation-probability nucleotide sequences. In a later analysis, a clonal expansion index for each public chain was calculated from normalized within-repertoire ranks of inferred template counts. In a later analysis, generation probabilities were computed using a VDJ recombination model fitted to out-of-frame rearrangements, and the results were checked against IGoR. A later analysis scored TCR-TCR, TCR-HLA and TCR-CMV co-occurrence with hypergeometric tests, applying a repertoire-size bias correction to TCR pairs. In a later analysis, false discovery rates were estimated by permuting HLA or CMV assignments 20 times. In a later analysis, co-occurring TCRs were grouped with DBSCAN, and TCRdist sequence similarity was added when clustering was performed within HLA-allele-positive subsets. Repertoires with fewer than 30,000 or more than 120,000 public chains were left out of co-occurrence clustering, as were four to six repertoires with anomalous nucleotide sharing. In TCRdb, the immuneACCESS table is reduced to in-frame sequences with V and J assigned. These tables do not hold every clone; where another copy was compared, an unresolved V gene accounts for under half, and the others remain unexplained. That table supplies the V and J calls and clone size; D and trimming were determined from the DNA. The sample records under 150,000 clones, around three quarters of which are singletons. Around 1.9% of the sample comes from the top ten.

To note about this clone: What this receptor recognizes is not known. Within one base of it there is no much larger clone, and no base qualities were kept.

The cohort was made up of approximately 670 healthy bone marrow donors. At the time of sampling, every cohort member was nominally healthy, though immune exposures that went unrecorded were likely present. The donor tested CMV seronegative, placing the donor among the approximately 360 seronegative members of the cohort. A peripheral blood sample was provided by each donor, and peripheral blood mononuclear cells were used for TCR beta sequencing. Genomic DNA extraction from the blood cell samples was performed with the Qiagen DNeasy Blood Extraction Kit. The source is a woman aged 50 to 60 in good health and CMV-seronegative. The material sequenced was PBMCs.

The CDR3 here reads CASRGAENTGELFF. In nucleotide form, the sequence is TGTGCCAGCAGGGGGGCGGAAAACACCGGGGAGCTGTTTTTT. Rearrangement joined TRBV5-4 to TRBJ2-2; TRBD1 is a possible D gene, resting on 6 matching bases. From a lookup of the germline V gene (reference sequence), CDR1 and CDR2 are SGHNT and YYREEE. At the junction V is shortened by 5 bases and J by 2 bases, with 10 bases in between. The CDR3 runs 14 amino acids, cysteine and phenylalanine included. This entry keeps only the CDR3 DNA: 42 bases, framed from base 1. The full variable domain, with segments outside the CDR3 supplied by the reference TRBV5-4 and TRBJ2-2 proteins, appears as ETGVTQSPTHLIKTRGQQVTLRCSSQSGHNTVSWYQQALGQGPQFIFQYYREEENGRGNFPPRFSGLQFPNYSSELNVNALELDDSALYLCASRGAENTGELFFGEGSRLTVL.